These 8 T cell receptor beta chains came from one sample sequenced in a study of lymphopenia after photon versus proton radiotherapy. Sequencing used immunoSEQ multiplex PCR; TCRdb keeps in-frame clones, though not all of them. The sample shows some 30,000 clones, 85% to 90% of them seen only once. This specimen was peripheral blood, taken from a patient treated with photon-based radiotherapy. The source is a woman in her forties or fifties with pancreatic cancer.

The chain links TRBV6-6 to TRBJ1-2, with TRBD1 matching 9 bases. Unmatched junction bases numbered 8, after V lost 4 bases and J lost 8 bases. CDR1 MNHNY and CDR2 SVGAGI come from the germline V gene (reference sequence). This CDR3 has 14 residues. CDR3 amino acids: CASSSRTGVSGYTF. CDR3 DNA sequence: TGTGCCAGCAGTTCGCGGACAGGGGTATCCGGCTACACCTTC.

The chain has TRBV29-1 and TRBJ2-7; D is unclear. CDR1 is SQVTM, CDR2 ANQGSEA, per germline. This CDR3 is 13 amino acids long. The ends were cut back, 5 bases at V and 3 bases at J, with 14 bases in the middle. The CDR3 sequence is CSVIGPDNYEQYF. In nucleotides, the CDR3 is TGCAGCGTTATCGGGCCAGATAACTACGAGCAGTACTTC.

The chain uses TRBV18 and TRBJ2-3; D perhaps matches TRBD2 (5 bases). The germline gives CDR1 KGHSH, CDR2 LQKENI. This CDR3 has 14 amino acids. Trimming cost V 6 bases and J 0 bases, with 10 bases left between them. The CDR3 DNA reads as TGTGCCAGCTCCCGGACTGCTAGCACAGATACGCAGTATTTT. Amino acid sequence: CASSRTASTDTQYF. Complete variable domain (other parts from reference TRBV18 and TRBJ2-3): NAGVMQNPRHLVRRRGQEARLRCSPMKGHSHVYWYRQLPEEGLKFMVYLQKENIIDESGMPKERFSAEFPKEGPSILRIQQVVRGDSAAYFCASSRTASTDTQYFGPGTRLTVL.

V usage is TRBV25-1 and J usage is TRBJ2-1; TRBD2 agrees at 8 bases. The V gene end was trimmed by 2 bases and the J gene end by 10 bases; junction bases not matched to a gene: 1. The CDR3 covers 12 residues. Per germline, CDR1 MGHDK and CDR2 SYGVNS. In DNA, the CDR3 is TGTGCCAGCAGTGAACGGGAGGGAGAGCAGTTCTTC. Amino acid sequence: CASSEREGEQFF.

This rearrangement joins TRBV7-9 to TRBJ2-5; possible D gene TRBD2, 6 bases. The CDR3 runs to 14 residues. Trimming stripped 4 bases from V and 7 bases from J, with 16 bases between. The germline gives CDR1 SEHNR, CDR2 FQNEAQ (reference sequence). The CDR3 is CASSSVGGRGTQYF. In nucleotides, the CDR3 is TGTGCCAGCAGCTCAGTCGGGGGAAGGGGGACCCAGTACTTC. Using reference TRBV7-9 and TRBJ2-5 for the parts outside the CDR3, the full variable domain is DTGVSQNPRHKITKRGQNVTFRCDPISEHNRLYWYRQTLGQGPEFLTYFQNEAQLEKSRLLSDRFSAERPKGSFSTLEIQRTEQGDSAMYLCASSSVGGRGTQYFGPGTRLLVL.

This chain joins TRBV7-7 and TRBJ2-1, with TRBD2 matching 11 bases. CDR1 and CDR2 from the germline V gene are SSHAT and FNYEAQ (reference sequence). There are 16 residues in the CDR3. The V and J ends lost 5 bases and 4 bases, in that order; junction bases with no gene match: 7. The CDR3 bases are TGTGCCAGCAGCGCCGTAGCGGGAGGGTCATACAATGAGCAGTTCTTC. Amino acids: CASSAVAGGSYNEQFF.

The chain is built from TRBV27 and TRBJ2-3; D is perhaps TRBD1 (6 bases). V lost 8 bases, J lost 0 bases, and 12 bases lay in between. The CDR3 length is 14 residues. In germline, CDR1 is MNHEY, CDR2 SMNVEV (reference sequence). The DNA for the CDR3 is TGTGCCAGCCACAGGGTGGGTAGCACAGATACGCAGTATTTT. The encoded protein is CASHRVGSTDTQYF.

The gene calls are TRBV19 and TRBJ2-1, with 9 positions matching TRBD1. Germline-derived CDR1 and CDR2 are LNHDA and SQIVND (reference sequence). The CDR3 runs to 16 residues. With V trimmed by 7 bases and J by 5 bases, 12 bases remained unmatched. This CDR3 reads CASKGGPWDRDNEQFF. CDR3 DNA sequence: TGTGCCAGTAAGGGAGGACCGTGGGACAGGGACAATGAGCAGTTCTTC.